Listed below are T cell receptor beta chains from one sample, sequenced in a study of cytomegalovirus exposure and HLA in healthy donors. Sequencing used immunoSEQ multiplex PCR; TCRdb keeps in-frame clones, though not all of them. This repertoire shows about 140,000 clones, roughly four fifths found once; its top ten account for around 1.4%. Sequenced sample: PBMCs. These receptors were obtained from a woman between 40 and 55 years old in good health and CMV-seronegative. The conserved cysteine and the conserved F or W are not part of the CDR3 here. D genes are given only for firm matches.

len	d_gene	v_gene	CDR3aa
11	NA	TRBV5-1	ASSPSLNTEAF
11	NA	TRBV6-5	ASSYNRNTEAF
12	NA	TRBV29-1	SVEVQDSRNIQY
16	TRBD1	TRBV25-1	ASSELLRGQGAYNEQF
13	NA	TRBV5-1	ASSGNNGQSYGYT
15	TRBD2	TRBV4-1	ASSQGLAGDSYNEQF
13	TRBD1	TRBV6-1	ASSEGTGGFYGYT
13	TRBD1	TRBV10-3	AISEGDRGGYGYT
11	TRBD1	TRBV2	ASRGTGAETQY
12	TRBD1	TRBV6-6	ASSYPAQGFEAF
11	NA	TRBV7-9	ASSRLPGTEAF
11	TRBD1	TRBV6-6	ASNPRQGTEAF
13	TRBD1	TRBV13	ASSLGGGQGYEAF
13	NA	TRBV5-4	ASSLDPGGGEKLF
12	TRBD1	TRBV6-5	ASRTRQGDEKLF
14	TRBD1	TRBV27	ASSLSGTGGNYEQY
11	NA	TRBV6-6	ASREKANSPLH
13	NA	TRBV18	ASSPPTGRDEKLF
14	TRBD2	TRBV9	ASSAGSAGTQETQY
13	TRBD1	TRBV6-1	ASKIGTGKTDTQY
10	TRBD1	TRBV7-9	ASSRDRAGYT
14	TRBD2	TRBV4-1	ASSHSSGGATDTQY
10	TRBD1	TRBV4-1	ASREGAEKLF